This T cell receptor (beta chain) was captured in a study of blood T cell repertoires in COVID-19. Study background: Italy, Spain and the United States were the sources of the convalescent and acute COVID-19 samples.

Data came from immunoSEQ multiplex PCR; TCRdb stores just in-frame clones and leaves some out. The table lists tens of thousands of clones, roughly nine tenths of them singletons. Germline V lookup: CDR1 MNHEY, CDR2 SVGAGI. The CDR3 has 13 residues. Trimming left V 6 bases short and J 7 bases short, with 12 bases between. Sample: peripheral blood. The origin of this receptor is a man aged 60-69 years with acute or convalescent COVID-19. The chain joins TRBV6-5 to TRBJ1-4; no firm D call. CDR3 amino acids: CASSDLTGEKLFF. The CDR3 region has the DNA TGTGCCAGCAGCGATTTAACTGGTGAAAAACTGTTTTTT.